The 17 T cell receptor beta chains below were found in one sample sequenced in a study of T cells after yellow fever vaccination. MiXCR, applied by TCRdb to the 5' RACE reads, yields one record per CDR3 protein. The profile shows roughly 500,000 distinct CDR3 sequences, over 15% of them singletons. Sequenced material: PBMCs, taken 15 days after the yellow fever booster vaccination. These receptors all stem from a man aged 30-40 years who received the YFV17D yellow fever vaccine.

This clonotype was found a few times. The chain couples TRBV6-5 to TRBJ2-5, with D hard to call. This CDR3 is 12 amino acids long. Trimming pared 4 bases from V and 5 bases from J, leaving 8 bases between. The germline gives CDR1 MNHEY, CDR2 SVGAGI. In DNA form, the CDR3 reads TGTGCCAGCAGTTCTGTCGGGGAGACCCAGTACTTC. It encodes CASSSVGETQYF.

This clonotype has just a few counts. The rearrangement links TRBV29-1 to TRBJ2-2, with 10 bases that match TRBD2. The CDR3 runs to 16 residues. V lost 4 bases, J lost 4 bases, and 9 bases stayed unmatched. CDR1 and CDR2 from the germline V gene are SQVTM and ANQGSEA. Here the CDR3 reads CSVASGSNVATGELFF. CDR3 DNA: TGCAGCGTTGCTAGCGGGAGCAACGTGGCCACCGGGGAGCTGTTTTTT.

This clonotype showed up many times. This sequence joins TRBV2 and TRBJ2-7; D not certain. V lost 6 bases and J lost 3, with 6 bases in between. Per the germline V gene, CDR1 is SNHLY and CDR2 is FYNNEI. The CDR3 is 11 amino acids. CDR3 nucleotide sequence: TGTGCCAGCAGCGATCGCTACGAGCAGTACTTC. Encoded protein: CASSDRYEQYF. Together with reference TRBV2 and TRBJ2-7, the CDR3 gives the full variable domain: EPEVTQTPSHQVTQMGQEVILRCVPISNHLYFYWYRQILGQKVEFLVSFYNNEISEKSEIFDDQFSVERPDGSNFTLKIRSTKLEDSAMYFCASSDRYEQYFGPGTRLTVT.

This sequence joins TRBV7-9 and TRBJ2-7; D possibly corresponds to TRBD1 (6 bases). From germline, CDR1 is SEHNR and CDR2 FQNEAQ (reference sequence). V lost 8 bases and J lost 2, with 16 bases in between. The CDR3 runs 14 residues. In DNA form, the CDR3 reads TGTGCCAGCCAACGGACAGACTTAACCTACGAGCAGTACTTC. Amino acid sequence: CASQRTDLTYEQYF.

V is TRBV20-1 and J is TRBJ2-7, with D possibly TRBD2 on 5 matching bases. V was pared by 5 bases and J by 2 bases, with 16 bases between. Germline V gene data show CDR1 as DFQATT and CDR2 as SNEGSKA (reference sequence). This CDR3 has 14 amino acids. CDR3 sequence: CSADSSTGTYEQYF. The CDR3 region has the DNA TGCAGTGCTGACTCCAGCACGGGAACCTACGAGCAGTACTTC.

The genes are TRBV7-6 and TRBJ2-7; 14 bases map to TRBD2. The CDR3 has 17 amino acids. V trimming: 4 bases; J trimming: 4 bases; junction bases outside the gene matches: 9. Germline CDR1 SGHVS, CDR2 FNYEAQ. The CDR3 loop is CASSSRPGLAGAYEQYF. In DNA, the CDR3 is TGTGCCAGCAGCTCAAGACCGGGACTAGCGGGGGCGTACGAGCAGTACTTC.

CDR3 sequence: CASSPGQTHEQYF. The CDR3 DNA follows: TGTGCCAGCTCACCGGGACAGACCCACGAGCAGTACTTC. The genes are TRBV18 and TRBJ2-7, with TRBD1 matching over 7 bases. Germline V lookup: CDR1 KGHSH, CDR2 LQKENI. Germline trimming cut 3 bases from V and 5 bases from J; bases unmatched to any gene: 4. CDR3 length: 13 residues.

The chain couples TRBV16 to TRBJ1-5, with no clear D. V dropped 0 bases and J dropped 7 bases, with 7 bases sitting between them. CDR1 is KGHSY, CDR2 FQNENV, per germline. The length of the CDR3 is 13 residues. For the CDR3, the DNA is TGTGCCAGCAGCCAATCTGAGAGGCAGCCCCAGCATTTT. Its translation is CASSQSERQPQHF.

This clonotype was counted between two and nine times. V is TRBV28 and J is TRBJ2-3; 7 positions agree with TRBD2. V was clipped by 6 bases and J by 4 bases; unmatched bases: 13. Germline lookup yields CDR1 MDHEN and CDR2 SYDVKM. This CDR3 region has 16 residues. The DNA of the CDR3 is TGTGCCAGCAGACGGCGGGCGACTAGCTTCTCAGATACGCAGTATTTT. Its translation: CASRRRATSFSDTQYF. The full variable domain, rest sourced from reference TRBV28 and TRBJ2-3, is DVKVTQSSRYLVKRTGEKVFLECVQDMDHENMFWYRQDPGLGLRLIYFSYDVKMKEKGDIPEGYSVSREKKERFSLILESASTNQTSMYLCASRRRATSFSDTQYFGPGTRLTVL.

This rearrangement joins TRBV20-1 to TRBJ2-3, with 10 bases identical to TRBD1. The trim removed 1 base at V and 3 bases at J, leaving 19 bases unmatched. The germline V gene has CDR1 DFQATT and CDR2 SNEGSKA (reference sequence). This CDR3 region has 20 residues. CDR3 in amino acids: CSARAGWDRGPPQVTDTQYF. The CDR3 DNA reads as TGCAGTGCTAGAGCGGGATGGGACAGGGGACCGCCTCAGGTAACAGATACGCAGTATTTT.

This clonotype was observed a few times. This chain connects TRBV7-2 to TRBJ1-2; D is uncertain. V dropped 3 bases and J dropped 6 bases, with 8 bases sitting between them. The CDR3 is made up of 12 amino acids. Per the germline V gene, CDR1 is SGHTA and CDR2 is FQGNSA. The CDR3 DNA reads as TGTGCCAGCAGCTTTCGGAGTGATGGCTACACCTTC. Protein product: CASSFRSDGYTF.

This clonotype was observed a few times. V gene TRBV12-3 or TRBV12-4 combines with J gene TRBJ1-1; no clear D. V lost 5 bases and J lost 11, with 18 bases in between. The CDR3 length is 13 residues. This chain's CDR3 is CASSPLPSRWAFF. CDR3 bases: TGTGCCAGCAGTCCGCTCCCATCCAGATGGGCTTTCTTT.

The chain recombines TRBV20-1 with TRBJ2-6, with a tentative D call TRBD1 (6 bases). V was pared by 3 bases and J by 0 bases, with 9 bases between. Germline V gives CDR1 DFQATT, CDR2 SNEGSKA (reference sequence). This CDR3 spans 15 amino acids. CDR3 bases: TGCAGTGCTAGGACAGGAGGCTCTGGGGCCAACGTCCTGACTTTC. Its protein is CSARTGGSGANVLTF.

This sequence joins TRBV20-1 and TRBJ2-1; perhaps TRBD2 as D (5 bases). Between the trimmed V and J ends, which lost 2 bases and 10 bases, there was a span of 9 bases. The CDR3 length is 11 residues. CDR1 DFQATT and CDR2 SNEGSKA come from the germline V gene (reference sequence). The CDR3: CSARLAGEQFF. The CDR3 DNA sequence: TGCAGTGCTAGACTAGCCGGCGAGCAGTTCTTC.

This clonotype was counted only a few times. The J gene is TRBJ2-1, the V gene TRBV12-3 or TRBV12-4; D not certain. With 3 bases removed from V and 8 bases from J, the gap between germline ends came to 11 bases. There are 13 residues in the CDR3. For the CDR3, the DNA is TGTGCCAGCAGTTTTCTGGCTAGTCATGAGCAGTTCTTC. Translated: CASSFLASHEQFF.

This clonotype was observed a few times. The J gene is TRBJ2-7, the V gene TRBV20-1; D gene uncertain. CDR1 DFQATT and CDR2 SNEGSKA come from the germline V gene (reference sequence). This CDR3 has 14 amino acids. V gave up 6 bases and J gave up 4 bases, with 19 bases separating them. Written as DNA, the CDR3 is TGCAGTGCAAGAAGGCCCGCGTCCCCTTACGAGCAGTACTTC. It yields the protein CSARRPASPYEQYF.

The gene calls are TRBV7-8 and TRBJ2-3; D not resolved. Germline V gives CDR1 SGHVS, CDR2 FQNEAQ. The CDR3 runs to 12 residues. Trimming cost V 3 bases and J 5 bases, with 6 bases left between them. This CDR3 reads CASSLSVDTQYF. CDR3 in DNA: TGTGCCAGCAGCTTGAGTGTAGATACGCAGTATTTT. Full variable domain (remainder filled in from reference TRBV7-8 and TRBJ2-3): GAGVSQSPRYKVAKRGQDVALRCDPISGHVSLFWYQQALGQGPEFLTYFQNEAQLDKSGLPSDRFFAERPEGSVSTLKIQRTQQEDSAVYLCASSLSVDTQYFGPGTRLTVL.